These T cell receptor beta chains were read from a single sample in a study of blood T cell repertoires in COVID-19. The data were produced by immunoSEQ multiplex PCR, yet TCRdb's version contains in-frame clones alone and is incomplete. In the table there are a few hundred thousand clones, 65% to 85% of which are singletons. Sequencing was done on a sample of peripheral blood. Every receptor here comes from a woman of 80 years or more with acute or convalescent COVID-19. Both conserved end residues are part of each CDR3. D genes are given only for firm matches. Size is omitted from some rows. Given values are once, few, many or a class for expanded clones.

TGTGCCAGCCCCTGTTTAGTGAACACTGAAGCTTTCTTT CASPCLVNTEAFF . . TRBJ1-1 TRBV7-6 13
TGCGCCAGCAGCTCCCGACAAACCTCGGGACTAGCGGGAGTTGAGCAGTTCTTC CASSSRQTSGLAGVEQFF . TRBD2 TRBJ2-1 TRBV5-1 18
TGTGCCAGCGGCCCACTAGCGGGGGGGCCCGGGGAGCTGTTTTTT CASGPLAGGPGELFF . TRBD2 TRBJ2-2 TRBV7-2 15
TGTGCCAGCAGACCGGGAGGGGGGGAATACAATGAGCAGTTCTTC CASRPGGGEYNEQFF . TRBD2 TRBJ2-1 TRBV19 15
TGTGCCAGCAGTCCCGGGACAAGGGGTACCTACACCTTC CASSPGTRGTYTF . . TRBJ1-2 TRBV12-3/TRBV12-4 13
TGTGCCAGCAGTACCTCGGGGGGGCTTCGGGATGGCTACACCTTC CASSTSGGLRDGYTF . . TRBJ1-2 TRBV7-9 15
TGTGCCAGCAGCAACGCAGGCTATTCCACTGAAGCTTTCTTT CASSNAGYSTEAFF . . TRBJ1-1 TRBV5-5 14
TGCGCCAGCAGCTTGTGGTCAGGTGGTTCCTACGAGCAGTACTTC CASSLWSGGSYEQYF . . TRBJ2-7 TRBV5-1 15
TGTGCCAGCAGCCAAGAACCCGGGACAGGGGTCGAGCAGTACTTC CASSQEPGTGVEQYF . TRBD1 TRBJ2-7 TRBV3-1/TRBV3-2 15
TGTGCCAGCAGCTTAGCCCGGAACACCGGGGAGCTGTTTTTT CASSLARNTGELFF once . TRBJ2-2 TRBV7-8 14